This T cell receptor beta chain was retrieved from a study of blood T cell repertoires in COVID-19. On the study more broadly: PBMCs, B-cell-depleted T cells, or T cells provided the cDNA or gDNA that made up the material.

Sequencing used immunoSEQ multiplex PCR; TCRdb keeps in-frame clones, though not all of them. Of 150,000 to 200,000 clones in the sample, about 80% were seen once. V lost 1 base to trimming and J lost 7 bases, with 7 bases between them. Germline CDR1 reads SNHLY; CDR2 reads FYNNEI. The CDR3 spans 12 residues. In terms of age and location, participants ranged from roughly 18 to 95 years and lived in about two dozen US areas. A word on this clone: The sample holds other DNA sequences that translate to the same CDR3.

Specimen: PBMCs or T cells enriched from blood (not recorded which). J is TRBJ1-1 and V is TRBV2; weak D call: TRBD1 (5 bases). The sequence derives from a man aged 50 to 59 who had recovered from COVID-19. CDR3 residues: CASSEGRGEAFF. CDR3 DNA: TGTGCCAGCAGTGAAGGGAGGGGTGAAGCTTTCTTT.